This TCR beta chain originates from a study of blood T cell repertoires in COVID-19. Only a few counts were recorded for this clone. Profiling relied on immunoSEQ multiplex PCR, and the TCRdb table lists in-frame clones only, not all of them. The sample records 70,000 or so clones, 76% being singletons. CDR1 and CDR2 from the germline V gene are SGHNT and YYREEE (reference sequence). The CDR3 has 17 amino acids. The J segment lost 5 bases and the V segment lost 0 bases, leaving 9 bases of the junction unmatched. The sequencing input was peripheral blood. The receptor comes from a man in his sixties with COVID-19, enrolled during active disease. The rearrangement links TRBV5-4 to TRBJ2-2; 8 bases align to TRBD1. The CDR3 sequence: CASSLGGQGSMTGELFF. The CDR3 region has the DNA TGTGCCAGCAGCTTGGGTGGACAGGGTAGTATGACCGGGGAGCTGTTTTTT.